This T cell receptor beta chain was obtained from a study of molecular identifiers for immune sequencing clone quantification. The study, taken as a whole, reports: Spiked-in Jurkat TCR RNA corresponding to one cell was reported as detectable against 750,000 to 1,000,000 naive cells. With a barcode shared among identical TCR molecules, highly expanded clone sizes could be underestimated. Effector cells had over 98% of their molecules in clones above 20 RNA copies, while naive cells had under 1%.

Both previously described methods and listed TCR primers were employed to make bulk TCR libraries. TCRdb passed the PCR reads through MiXCR, listing each CDR3 protein once. The table shows under 600,000 distinct CDR3 sequences, with around a fifth occurring only once. V gave up 7 bases and J gave up 3 bases, with 15 bases separating them. The CDR3 is made up of 14 amino acids. From germline, CDR1 is LNHDA and CDR2 SQIVND (reference sequence). Worth noting for this clonotype: Its antigen is unidentified.

The genes are TRBV19 and TRBJ1-1; the D is unclear. This clonotype was sampled from a human donor in good health. Some libraries in this study had Jurkat cell RNA spiked in. Sample: naive CD8+ T cells from blood, with Jurkat cell RNA spiked in. As for subset: FACS-sorted CD8+CD4-CCR7+CD45RA+ naive T cells. This chain's CDR3 is CASTLWVEDTEAFF. CDR3 bases: TGTGCCAGTACTCTGTGGGTTGAGGACACTGAAGCTTTCTTT.